This T cell receptor (beta chain) was found in a study of T cell changes during pregnancy in multiple sclerosis. The repertoire was sequenced with immunoSEQ multiplex PCR; TCRdb's copy has only in-frame clones and lacks some. The table records about 41,000 clones, approximately 90% of them present only once. Germline lookup yields CDR1 MGHDK and CDR2 SYGVNS. Trimming took 4 bases from V and 2 from J; bases not matched to a gene: 7. The CDR3 contains 16 residues. Sequenced here: CD4+ T cells from peripheral blood mononuclear cells, sampled in the first trimester of pregnancy. The genes are TRBV25-1 and TRBJ2-7, with 11 bases fitting TRBD1. The TCR comes from a female donor with multiple sclerosis, enrolled in a pregnancy study. The CDR3 is CASSGRDRGSPYEQYF. As DNA, the CDR3 is TGTGCCAGCAGTGGAAGGGACAGGGGGTCCCCCTACGAGCAGTACTTC.